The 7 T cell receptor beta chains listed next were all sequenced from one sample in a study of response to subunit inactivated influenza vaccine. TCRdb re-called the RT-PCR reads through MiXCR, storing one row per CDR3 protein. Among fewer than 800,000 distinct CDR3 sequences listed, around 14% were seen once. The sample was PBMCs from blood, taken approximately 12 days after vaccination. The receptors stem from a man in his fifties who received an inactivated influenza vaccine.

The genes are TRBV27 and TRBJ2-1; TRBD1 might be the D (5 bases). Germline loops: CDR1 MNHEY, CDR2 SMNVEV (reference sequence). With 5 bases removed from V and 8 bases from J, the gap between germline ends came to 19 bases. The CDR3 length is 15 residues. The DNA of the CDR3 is TGTGCCAGCAGTACCGCTCTCGGCAGGGATTATGAGCAGTTCTTC. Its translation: CASSTALGRDYEQFF.

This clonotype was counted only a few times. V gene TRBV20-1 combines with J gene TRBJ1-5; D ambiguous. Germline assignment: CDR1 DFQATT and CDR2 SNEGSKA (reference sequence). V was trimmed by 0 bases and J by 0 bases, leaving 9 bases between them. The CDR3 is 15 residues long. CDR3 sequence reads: CSAREAAYSNQPQHF. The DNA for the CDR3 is TGCAGTGCTAGAGAGGCGGCTTATAGCAATCAGCCCCAGCATTTT.

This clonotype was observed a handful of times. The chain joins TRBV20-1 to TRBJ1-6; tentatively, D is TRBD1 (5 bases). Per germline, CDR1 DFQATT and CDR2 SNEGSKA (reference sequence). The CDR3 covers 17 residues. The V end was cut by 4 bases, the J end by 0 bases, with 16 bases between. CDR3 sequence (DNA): TGCAGTGCTATGGATCAGGGCAAGAGCTCCTATAATTCACCCCTCCACTTT. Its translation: CSAMDQGKSSYNSPLHF.

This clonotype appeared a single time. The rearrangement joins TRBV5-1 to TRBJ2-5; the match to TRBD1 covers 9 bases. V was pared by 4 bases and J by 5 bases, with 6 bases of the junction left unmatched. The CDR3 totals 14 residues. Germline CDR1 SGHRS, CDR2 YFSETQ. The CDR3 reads CASSQGQGGETQYF. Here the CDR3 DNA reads TGCGCCAGCAGCCAGGGACAGGGCGGGGAGACCCAGTACTTC.

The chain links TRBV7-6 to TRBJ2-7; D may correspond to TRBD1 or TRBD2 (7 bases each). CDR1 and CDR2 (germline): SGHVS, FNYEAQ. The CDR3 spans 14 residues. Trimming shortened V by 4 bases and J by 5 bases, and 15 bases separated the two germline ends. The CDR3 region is CASSSRGGQDEQYF. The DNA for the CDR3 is TGTGCCAGCAGCTCCAGGGGGGGGCAGGACGAGCAGTACTTC.

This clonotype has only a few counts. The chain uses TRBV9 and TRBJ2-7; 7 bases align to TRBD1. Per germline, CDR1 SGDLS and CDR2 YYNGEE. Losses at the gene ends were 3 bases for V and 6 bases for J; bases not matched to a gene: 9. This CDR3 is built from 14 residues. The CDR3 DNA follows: TGTGCCAGCAGCGGAACAGGGGCCGTGAGCGAGCAGTACTTC. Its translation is CASSGTGAVSEQYF. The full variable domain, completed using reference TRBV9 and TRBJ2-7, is DSGVTQTPKHLITATGQRVTLRCSPRSGDLSVYWYQQSLDQGLQFLIQYYNGEERAKGNILERFSAQQFPDLHSELNLSSLELGDSALYFCASSGTGAVSEQYFGPGTRLTVT.

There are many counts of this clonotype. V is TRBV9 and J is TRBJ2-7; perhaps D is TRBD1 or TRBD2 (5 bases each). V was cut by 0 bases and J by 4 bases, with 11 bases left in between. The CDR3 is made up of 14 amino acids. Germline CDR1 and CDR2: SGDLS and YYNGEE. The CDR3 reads CASSVGDGPYEQYF. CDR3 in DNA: TGTGCCAGCAGCGTAGGGGACGGACCGTACGAGCAGTACTTC.